Listed here are 10 T cell receptor beta chains from one sample, sequenced in a study of T cell repertoires in cytomegalovirus infection. One entry per CDR3 protein, called by TCRdb with MiXCR from the reads. The table records approximately 990,000 distinct CDR3 sequences, about a third of them present only once. What these receptors recognize is not known. The material sequenced was cultured CD8+ T cells from PBMCs, taken from culture after CMV antigen stimulation. The receptors originated from a human donor in good health (CMV status not recorded). Some clones in this sample may be carry-over from other donors' samples.

This chain joins TRBV12-3 or TRBV12-4 and TRBJ2-7; 9 nucleotides match TRBD2. The CDR3 extends over 17 amino acids. V lost 5 bases to trimming and J lost 2 bases; unmatched junction nucleotides: 13. CDR3 amino acids: CASSNAGGLLLTYEQYF. As DNA, the CDR3 is TGTGCCAGCAGTAACGCGGGGGGGCTTCTATTAACCTACGAGCAGTACTTC.

J is TRBJ2-7 and V is TRBV10-3; D is possibly TRBD1 (6 bases). Germline loops: CDR1 ENHRY, CDR2 SYGVKD. V lost 6 bases, J lost 0 bases, and 18 bases lay in between. The length of the CDR3 is 16 residues. The CDR3 spells CAIRNNRDPSSYEQYF. CDR3 in DNA: TGTGCCATCAGGAACAACAGGGACCCGAGCTCCTACGAGCAGTACTTC.

CDR3 amino acids: CASSFQQGTDTQYF. The DNA of the CDR3 is TGTGCCAGCAGTTTCCAACAGGGTACAGATACGCAGTATTTT. V and J are TRBV6-5 and TRBJ2-3; tentative D call: TRBD1 (6 bases). Germline assignment: CDR1 MNHEY and CDR2 SVGAGI. V lost 4 bases and J 3 bases, leaving 11 bases between the germline ends. The CDR3 is 14 amino acids.

Comments on this clonotype: A much larger clone differs from this one at a single base, so this may be a read error. The rearrangement links TRBV7-3 to TRBJ2-2, with D possibly being TRBD2 (5 bases). The germline CDR1 and CDR2 sequences are SGHTA and FQGTGA. The CDR3 runs 14 residues. CDR3 loop: CASRFSENTGELFF. The CDR3, as DNA: TGTGCCAGCCGCTTTAGCGAGAACACCGGGGAGCTGTTTTTT.

With respect to this clonotype: This may arise from a read error, as a much more abundant clone is one base away. The chain recombines TRBV7-6 with TRBJ1-4, with D possibly TRBD1 on 5 matching bases. Germline values: CDR1 SGHVS, CDR2 FNYEAQ. This CDR3 region has 17 residues. The CDR3 sequence: CVSSSLVLQATNEKLFF. CDR3 sequence (DNA): TGTGTCAGCAGCTCCCTGGTCCTACAGGCAACTAATGAAAAACTGTTTTTT.

The chain joins TRBV7-9 to TRBJ2-7; TRBD2 might be the D (6 bases). The CDR3 is 11 amino acids. V was shortened by 10 bases and J by 5 bases, with 12 bases between the two germline ends. From germline, CDR1 is SEHNR and CDR2 FQNEAQ (reference sequence). The CDR3 DNA is TGTGCCACCTTATGGGAGGACGAGCAGTACTTC. Its protein product is CATLWEDEQYF.

This clonotype came up many times. The rearrangement links TRBV7-6 to TRBJ2-2; 7 bases align to TRBD1. The CDR3 is 14 residues long. V was clipped by 4 bases and J by 7 bases; unmatched bases: 6. CDR1 SGHVS and CDR2 FNYEAQ come from the germline V gene. The CDR3 region has the DNA TGTGCCAGCAGCTCGGGACAGTCTGTCGGGGAGCTGTTTTTT. Its protein product is CASSSGQSVGELFF.

This clonotype came up a few times. The V call is TRBV6-1, the J call TRBJ1-2; no clear D gene. Germline V gives CDR1 MNHNS, CDR2 SASEGT. CDR3 length equals 18 residues. Trimming removed 1 base from V and 4 bases from J, with 22 bases in between. CDR3 in DNA: TGTGCCAGCAGTGAAGACAGCAGTACAGAGGCATTTTTCTATGGCTACACCTTC. This gives the protein CASSEDSSTEAFFYGYTF.

V usage is TRBV5-6 and J usage is TRBJ2-7; the match to TRBD1 covers 8 bases. The germline CDR1 and CDR2 sequences are SGHDT and YYEEEE. V lost 4 bases to trimming and J lost 6 bases; unmatched junction nucleotides: 6. The CDR3 has 13 residues. The CDR3 DNA sequence: TGTGCCAGCAGCCAGACAGGGGTGGTCGAGCAGTACTTC. It specifies CASSQTGVVEQYF.

This clonotype was counted ten times or more. V and J are TRBV7-2 and TRBJ1-6; D unresolved. Germline CDR1 SGHTA, CDR2 FQGNSA. This CDR3 is built from 13 residues. V lost 1 base and J lost 10, with 8 bases in between. The CDR3, as DNA: TGTGCCAGCAGCTTAGAAGGCAAATCACCCCTCCACTTT. The encoded protein is CASSLEGKSPLHF.